This T cell receptor (beta chain) was identified in a study of T cell repertoires in aging, cancer and after chemotherapy. TRB rearrangements spanning V, D and J were amplified using mixed TRB-A/B primers. MiXCR, run by TCRdb on the multiplex PCR reads, gives a single entry per CDR3 protein. The data show about 1,200 distinct CDR3 sequences, approximately 29% seen once. CDR1 GTSNPN and CDR2 SVGIG come from the germline V gene (reference sequence). Trimming removed 7 bases at V and 2 bases at J, with 14 bases between. CDR3 length: 13 residues. TCR beta rearrangements were amplified from peripheral blood genomic DNA. Overall study results and limits: No conclusions about immunological memory after chemotherapy can be drawn from the repertoire data. In healthy donors, age-related TCR diversity loss mainly reflected lost richness. Rebound thymic output was suggested by rising median generation probability during chemotherapy in each cancer cohort.

Within the sample, this clonotype is large. Its specificity is not known. The V and J genes are TRBV30 and TRBJ1-2; possibly TRBD1 for D (5 bases). This sequence was found in a human donor with a solid tumor. Material for sequencing was blood. DNA of the CDR3: TGTGCCTCGAAAGGGGACGGGAACTATGGCTACACCTTC. This encodes CASKGDGNYGYTF.